This is a list of T cell receptor beta chains from one sample in a study of T cells in Graves' hyperthyroidism and ophthalmopathy. A single record per CDR3 protein comes from TCRdb applying MiXCR to the multiplex PCR reads. The data hold hundreds of thousands of distinct CDR3 sequences, with about a sixth observed a single time. The sequencing input was blood. The receptor set was obtained from a woman between 18 and 30 years old with Graves' ophthalmopathy. The CDR3 runs from the conserved cysteine through the conserved F or W. The order of the fields is V gene, clone size, D gene, J gene, CDR3 DNA, CDR3 protein. D genes are given only for firm matches. A clone size is listed for some rows: how often the clone was seen (once, few, many), or a class if it is expanded.

TRBV6-2/TRBV6-3	many	.	TRBJ2-2	TGTGCCAGTAAAACGGGGCACAGGGACACCGGGGAGCTGTTTTTT	CASKTGHRDTGELFF
TRBV5-1	many	.	TRBJ1-2	TGCGCCAGCAGCTTGGGGGAGAGGCCTTATGGCTACACCTTC	CASSLGERPYGYTF
TRBV20-1	many	.	TRBJ2-1	TGCAGTGCTTTCCCTCCAGAGGGAGTCGCCTACAATGAGCAGTTCTTC	CSAFPPEGVAYNEQFF
TRBV30	many	TRBD2	TRBJ2-1	TGTGCCTGGGCCCTTGGGGGCGGGAGGGCCCTTGAGCAGTTCTTC	CAWALGGGRALEQFF
TRBV4-1	many	TRBD2	TRBJ2-3	TGCGCCAGCAGCTACGGACTAGCGCGGGGTACAGATACGCAGTATTTT	CASSYGLARGTDTQYF
TRBV14	many	.	TRBJ1-1	TGTGCCAGCAGCCCGACCCAATCTGGACTGAACACTGAAGCTTTCTTT	CASSPTQSGLNTEAFF
TRBV6-1	many	TRBD1	TRBJ2-3	TGTGCCAGCGGTCGGACAGGGGGCACAGATACGCAGTATTTT	CASGRTGGTDTQYF
TRBV28	many	.	TRBJ2-7	TGTGCCAGCATGGGGACGGCTTCCTACGAGCAGTACTTC	CASMGTASYEQYF
TRBV3-1	once	.	TRBJ2-1	TGTGCCAGCAGCCCCACGGAGGGCGGCCTTGGGAGTGAGCAGTTCTTC	CASSPTEGGLGSEQFF
TRBV28	many	.	TRBJ2-5	TGTGCCAGCAGCCTGAACCTGGGGACCCAGTACTTC	CASSLNLGTQYF
TRBV9	.	.	TRBJ2-6	TGTGCCAGCAGCCCGGGAAACTCTGGGGCCAACGCCCTGACTTTC	CASSPGNSGANALTF
TRBV12-3/TRBV12-4	once	TRBD2	TRBJ2-1	TGTGCCAGCAGTTTGTCGGCTAGCGGGAGGTATGAGCAGTTCTTC	CASSLSASGRYEQFF
TRBV5-6	once	.	TRBJ1-1	TGTGCCAGCAGCTTGGTACAGGGCGGCATGAACACTGAAGCTTTCTTT	CASSLVQGGMNTEAFF
TRBV6-4	many	.	TRBJ1-2	TGTGCCAGCAGTGACTCGAAAGGACCCTCTAGTGGCTACACCTTC	CASSDSKGPSSGYTF
TRBV20-1	.	TRBD1	TRBJ2-7	TGCAGTGCTCCACAAACAGGGGGCGCGTCTTCCTACGAGCAGTACTTC	CSAPQTGGASSYEQYF
TRBV7-3	many	.	TRBJ1-1	TGTGCCAGCAGCTTAACTCCCGGGACTGGGGCTTTCTTT	CASSLTPGTGAFF
TRBV11-2	.	TRBD2	TRBJ2-1	TGTGCCAGCAGCTCTAGCGGGCACAATGAGCAGTTCTTC	CASSSSGHNEQFF
TRBV28	.	TRBD1	TRBJ2-1	TGTGCCAGTATAGGGGGCGAGGGGGCTATAAATGAGCAGTTCTTC	CASIGGEGAINEQFF
TRBV28	.	TRBD2	TRBJ2-3	TGTGCCAGCAGTCCCGGGGAGCGGGAGGGGTTGGATACGCAGTATTTT	CASSPGEREGLDTQYF
TRBV28	.	.	TRBJ2-5	TGTGCCAGCAGTTGGGAGCAAGAGACCCAGTACTTC	CASSWEQETQYF
TRBV7-8	many	.	TRBJ2-7	TGTGCCAGCAGCTTAGGGGGTTCTACCTACGAGCAGTACTTC	CASSLGGSTYEQYF
TRBV6-5	many	.	TRBJ2-7	TGTGCCAGCAGTTACTCGATTTCGCCCCCATACGAGCAGTACTTC	CASSYSISPPYEQYF
TRBV6-1	many	TRBD1	TRBJ1-2	TGTGCCAGCAGTTGCACAGGGGGCAACTATGGCTACACCTTC	CASSCTGGNYGYTF
TRBV27	many	.	TRBJ2-5	TGTGCCAGCAGTTCCAGGGCCCCCCTAGAGACCCAGTACTTC	CASSSRAPLETQYF
TRBV2	.	TRBD1	TRBJ1-5	TGTGCCAGCAGCAAGGTGACAGGGGGCTATCAGCCCCAGCATTTT	CASSKVTGGYQPQHF
TRBV19	.	TRBD2	TRBJ2-2	TGTGCCAGTAGTATGGGACTAGCGGGAAAAGTAAACACCGGGGAGCTGTTTTTT	CASSMGLAGKVNTGELFF
TRBV20-1	many	.	TRBJ1-1	TGCAGTGCTAGAGATCCGGGGGACACTGAAGCTTTCTTT	CSARDPGDTEAFF
TRBV3-1	many	.	TRBJ1-3	TGTGCCAGCAGCCAAGGGGGACGGACCTCTGGAAACACCATATATTTT	CASSQGGRTSGNTIYF
TRBV5-6	many	.	TRBJ2-3	TGTGCCAGCAGCTCCTACAGGGGCACAGATACGCAGTATTTT	CASSSYRGTDTQYF
TRBV20-1	.	TRBD2	TRBJ2-5	TGCAGTGCTTGGACTAGCGGGAGATCGTACCAAGAGACCCAGTACTTC	CSAWTSGRSYQETQYF
TRBV5-1	many	.	TRBJ2-1	TGCGCCAGCAGCTTGCGGGGGTCCCATGAGCAGTTCTTC	CASSLRGSHEQFF
TRBV11-3	.	TRBD2	TRBJ2-1	TGTGCCAGCAGCCCCCCAACTAGCGGGGGGCCCCCGCAGTTCTTC	CASSPPTSGGPPQFF
TRBV25-1	.	.	TRBJ2-1	TGTGCCAGCAGTGCACCGGGACACCCTTTTTACGATGAGCAGTTCTTC	CASSAPGHPFYDEQFF
TRBV4-3	many	.	TRBJ1-4	TGCGCCAGCAGCCAGTTCTCGGCAACTAATGAAAAACTGTTTTTT	CASSQFSATNEKLFF
TRBV28	many	TRBD1	TRBJ2-3	TGTGCCAGCAGTTTGTGTGACAGGGCGTTCACAGATACGCAGTATTTT	CASSLCDRAFTDTQYF
TRBV5-1	many	.	TRBJ2-5	TGCGCCAGCAGCTTGGGACCGGGACAACTCCAAGAGACCCAGTACTTC	CASSLGPGQLQETQYF
TRBV6-1	many	TRBD1	TRBJ2-1	TGTGCCACCTCCCAGACAGGGTACTACAATGAGCAGTTCTTC	CATSQTGYYNEQFF
TRBV5-1	many	TRBD1	TRBJ2-7	TGCGCCAGCAGCTGGCAGGGACAGGACGACGAGCAGTACTTC	CASSWQGQDDEQYF
TRBV18	many	.	TRBJ1-2	TGTGCCAGCTCACTTCAGGGCGATGGCTACACCTTC	CASSLQGDGYTF
TRBV28	medium-sized	.	TRBJ1-2	TGTGCCAGCAGAAAAATACAGGGACTTTTTGGCTACACCTTC	CASRKIQGLFGYTF